The rows below give T cell receptor beta chains drawn from one sample of a study of regulatory T cells in long-lasting Graves disease. TCRdb fed the multiplex PCR reads into MiXCR, producing one record per CDR3 protein. The sample holds 310,000 or so distinct CDR3 sequences, roughly 21% seen once. Source: peripheral blood mononuclear cells (PBMCs), taken when the disease was refractory, from a patient treated with antithyroid drugs. The receptors originated from a female donor with Graves disease. Each CDR3 is given with its conserved first and last residue. D genes are given only for firm matches. Size is omitted from some rows. Given values are once, few, many or a class for expanded clones.

cdr3_nt cdr3_aa d_call v_call clone_size j_call
TGTGCCAGCTCGCCACAGGGCACGGCAACCGGGGAGCTGTTTTTT CASSPQGTATGELFF . TRBV18 few TRBJ2-2
TGTGCTAGCGGGTACTCGAACACCGGGGAGCTGTTTTTT CASGYSNTGELFF TRBD2 TRBV13 . TRBJ2-2
TGTGCCAGCAGCTTAGGAGCCGTTCTCTATAATTCACCCCTCCACTTT CASSLGAVLYNSPLHF . TRBV7-2 few TRBJ1-6
TGTGCCAGTAGTGACGTCAGCCTCTCCACAGATACGCAGTATTTT CASSDVSLSTDTQYF . TRBV27 . TRBJ2-3
TGTGCCAGCAGCCCAACTTCGCTACAGGGGAACTATGGCTACACCTTC CASSPTSLQGNYGYTF TRBD1 TRBV4-2 few TRBJ1-2
TGTGCCAGTAGTATTGGCGAAACCGCCGGTTACGAGCAGTACTTC CASSIGETAGYEQYF . TRBV19 many TRBJ2-7
TGTGCCAGCAGCTTAGATTGGACCCGGAACACTGAAGCTTTCTTT CASSLDWTRNTEAFF . TRBV7-2 many TRBJ1-1
TGTGCCAGCAGTGCCGGTGTGGGACAGGGTTTCTATGGCTACACCTTC CASSAGVGQGFYGYTF TRBD1 TRBV28 many TRBJ1-2
TGTGCCAGCAGAGGACCGACTTCTGGAAACACCATATATTTT CASRGPTSGNTIYF . TRBV2 . TRBJ1-3
TGTGCCAGCAGTAAACCGCAGGGGGCAGAGACCCAGTACTTC CASSKPQGAETQYF TRBD1 TRBV6-2/TRBV6-3 . TRBJ2-5
TGCAGTGCTAGAACAGGCATCTATGGCTACACCTTC CSARTGIYGYTF . TRBV20-1 many TRBJ1-2
TGTGCCAGCAGCCCCATGGGGAGGGCCCGGGAGACCCAGTACTTC CASSPMGRARETQYF TRBD2 TRBV7-9 . TRBJ2-5
TGTGCCAGCAGCTGGGGATCCAAAGAGACCCAGTACTTC CASSWGSKETQYF . TRBV7-3 many TRBJ2-5
TGTGCCAGCAGTTTTAGGGGACTAGCGGACGAGCAGTACTTC CASSFRGLADEQYF TRBD2 TRBV12-3/TRBV12-4 many TRBJ2-7
TGTGCCAGTAGTATCAGACCAGGGGGCTTCGATCAGCCCCAGCATTTT CASSIRPGGFDQPQHF TRBD1 TRBV19 . TRBJ1-5
TGTGCCAGCAAGGGACTAGGGCCCTACGAGCAGTACTTC CASKGLGPYEQYF TRBD2 TRBV6-1 few TRBJ2-7
TGTGCCAGCAGCTCTTACGGTCTCCGGGACACTCACACCGGGGAGCTGTTTTTT CASSSYGLRDTHTGELFF . TRBV11-1 . TRBJ2-2
TGTGCCAGCAGCATGGGACAGGGGTACTACGAGCAGTACTTC CASSMGQGYYEQYF TRBD1 TRBV11-3 many TRBJ2-7
TGCGCCAGCAGCTTGGGGACTAGATCCGGGGAGCTGTTTTTT CASSLGTRSGELFF TRBD2 TRBV5-1 few TRBJ2-2
TGTGCCAGCAGGCAAAAACAGGGAAGTAGGGAAAAACTGTTTTTT CASRQKQGSREKLFF . TRBV6-1 . TRBJ1-4
TGTGCCATCAGTGAAAAAAAAGGAGTGGGGGGCGAGACCCAGTACTTC CAISEKKGVGGETQYF . TRBV10-3 few TRBJ2-5
TGCAGTGCTATCAGGGCTAGCAATCAGCCCCAGCATTTT CSAIRASNQPQHF . TRBV20-1 . TRBJ1-5
TGTGCCAGCACGGGTCCCGGGGGCCGCAAGCCCCAGCATTTT CASTGPGGRKPQHF . TRBV2 . TRBJ1-5
TGTGCCATCAGTGACGCGGGGGCCATCAATCAGCCCCAGCATTTT CAISDAGAINQPQHF . TRBV10-3 . TRBJ1-5
TGTGCCAGCAGTGTTGGGCCGTGGCAGTACTTC CASSVGPWQYF . TRBV12-3/TRBV12-4 few TRBJ2-7
TGTGCCAGCAGCTTCCAACTGGGATCCCGAGGGGAAAAACTGTTTTTT CASSFQLGSRGEKLFF . TRBV7-8 . TRBJ1-4
TGCGCCAGCAGCCAAAGACAGGCCTACAATCAGCCCCAGCATTTT CASSQRQAYNQPQHF . TRBV4-1 few TRBJ1-5
TGCGCCAGCAGCCGGACAGGGGGACAGGACGAGCAGTACTTC CASSRTGGQDEQYF TRBD1 TRBV4-3 few TRBJ2-7
TGTGCCAGCAGCTTAGAGCAGGGACTTTCTGAAAAACTGTTTTTT CASSLEQGLSEKLFF . TRBV7-9 many TRBJ1-4
TGCAGCGTTGAGAAGGGGCTGAAGGAGACCCAGTACTTC CSVEKGLKETQYF . TRBV29-1 many TRBJ2-5
TGTGCCAGCAGCTCTGGGACAGGAAATGAAAAACTGTTTTTT CASSSGTGNEKLFF TRBD1 TRBV7-9 many TRBJ1-4
TGTGCCAGCAGGGCTTCCTGGACGGGTCTACCCAAAAACATTCAGTACTTC CASRASWTGLPKNIQYF . TRBV28 many TRBJ2-4
TGTGCCAGCAGTGCCGGGACTGCCAGCGAGCAGTACTTC CASSAGTASEQYF . TRBV25-1 . TRBJ2-7
TGCAGTGCCAAACTAGCGGGGGGTGTATTTGAGCAGTTCTTC CSAKLAGGVFEQFF TRBD2 TRBV20-1 . TRBJ2-1
TGTGCCTGGAGTGCCATAGGTGGCTACACCTTC CAWSAIGGYTF . TRBV30 . TRBJ1-2
TGTGCCAGCAGCTTAGCGCGTCGAACCAAAGAGACCCAGTACTTC CASSLARRTKETQYF . TRBV7-6 . TRBJ2-5
TGTGCCATCAGTGGTGGGAGGGAAGAGACCCAGTACTTC CAISGGREETQYF TRBD2 TRBV10-3 many TRBJ2-5
TGTGCCAGTACGTTCCTGGGACAGGGTGCTGGAAACACCATATATTTT CASTFLGQGAGNTIYF TRBD1 TRBV19 few TRBJ1-3
TGTGCCAGCAGCTTACGGACACTATCGGGAGCTTTCTTT CASSLRTLSGAFF . TRBV7-9 . TRBJ1-1
TGTGCCAGCAGCCCAGGAGGGACAGGGGGCGCGGAGCAGTACTTC CASSPGGTGGAEQYF TRBD1 TRBV7-2 many TRBJ2-7
TGTGCCAGCAGCTTAGATGGTCGTTTCTACGAGCAGTACTTC CASSLDGRFYEQYF . TRBV11-2 many TRBJ2-7
TGTGCCAGCAGCTTAGAACGGGGGCGGTGGCAGCCCCAGCATTTT CASSLERGRWQPQHF . TRBV7-2 . TRBJ1-5
TGCAGCGTTGACCCGAGAGGGGGCTATGGCTACACCTTC CSVDPRGGYGYTF . TRBV29-1 many TRBJ1-2
TGTGCCTGGAGTTCGGGACTTCCAGGAAACACCATATATTTT CAWSSGLPGNTIYF . TRBV30 . TRBJ1-3
TGTGCCAGCAGTTATTCCGGGACAGGGGTTCAGTACTTC CASSYSGTGVQYF TRBD1 TRBV6-5 many TRBJ2-4
TGCGCCAGCAGCAACCGGGACAGGGGAAATGAAAAACTGTTTTTT CASSNRDRGNEKLFF TRBD1 TRBV5-1 many TRBJ1-4